The sample holds a few counts of the clone carrying this TCR beta chain. No antigen is known for it. The data were taken from a study of T-cell memory formation after mild COVID-19. Study-level findings and limits: Still unconfirmed is whether the second-wave clones peaking on day 37 recognized SARS-CoV-2.

This CDR3 is built from 17 residues. The V gene lost 0 bases and the J gene lost 2 bases, with 13 bases spanning the gap. Germline V gene data show CDR1 as LGHNA and CDR2 as YSLEER. Each CDR3 protein gets one entry after TCRdb re-called the 5' RACE reads with MiXCR. The sample lists about 290,000 distinct CDR3 sequences; roughly 18% were seen once. The genes are TRBV4-3 and TRBJ2-2; D gene unclear. This receptor was obtained from a man aged 18 to 30 who had mild COVID-19 (a few samples of this study predate the infection). Cell type and time point are not known. The source material was PBMCs or a T cell subset sorted from them (not recorded which). Here the CDR3 reads CASSQDRLLLNTGELFF. Here the CDR3 DNA reads TGCGCCAGCAGCCAAGATCGGCTTCTCTTAAACACCGGGGAGCTGTTTTTT.